The 17 T cell receptor beta chains below come from one sample, sequenced in a study of beta chain features in type 1 diabetes. Expressed TCRB transcripts were sequenced because the entire RNA isolate underwent reverse transcription. Profiling relied on immunoSEQ multiplex PCR, and the TCRdb table lists in-frame clones only, not all of them. The sample contains about 180,000 clones, approximately 8% of which appear only once. No antigens are known for them. Study-level points and caveats: A moderate, significant TCRB CDR3 shortening appeared in type 1 diabetes across four CD4+ subsets.

The sequencing input was central memory CD4+ T cells from blood. The receptors come from a man between 18 and 35 years old with type 1 diabetes.

The chain couples TRBV7-2 to TRBJ1-2, with D unclear. The CDR3 runs to 13 residues. Trimming stripped 1 base from V and 1 base from J, with 4 bases between. Germline V gene sequence: CDR1 SGHTA, CDR2 FQGNSA. CDR3 amino acids: CASSLDSNYGYTF. The CDR3 nucleotides are TGTGCCAGCAGCTTAGACAGTAACTATGGCTACACCTTC.

The chain uses TRBV5-1 and TRBJ2-7, with 8 bases fitting TRBD1. V lost 4 bases, J lost 2 bases, and 8 bases stayed unmatched. This CDR3 comprises 15 residues. Germline V gives CDR1 SGHRS, CDR2 YFSETQ. The DNA of the CDR3 is TGCGCCAGCAGCCCACGACAGGGGTCAGCCTACGAGCAGTACTTC. Protein: CASSPRQGSAYEQYF.

The chain has TRBV19 and TRBJ2-1; 11 bases align to TRBD1. The trim removed 1 base at V and 7 bases at J, leaving 3 bases unmatched. Germline CDR1 LNHDA, CDR2 SQIVND (reference sequence). The CDR3 consists of 15 residues. CDR3 sequence: CASSIGTGGWNEQFF. CDR3 DNA: TGTGCCAGTAGTATAGGGACAGGGGGCTGGAATGAGCAGTTCTTC.

J is TRBJ2-1 and V is TRBV14; the match to TRBD1 covers 8 bases. In germline, CDR1 is SGHDN, CDR2 FVKESK. With V trimmed by 4 bases and J by 6 bases, 8 bases remained unmatched. The CDR3 consists of 15 residues. CDR3 residues: CASSPDRGMVNEQFF. The CDR3 DNA reads TGTGCCAGCAGCCCCGACAGGGGTATGGTCAATGAGCAGTTCTTC.

The V gene is TRBV5-1, the J gene TRBJ1-5, with D hard to call. The V gene lost 2 bases and the J gene lost 5 bases, with 8 bases spanning the gap. The CDR3 runs to 13 residues. From germline, CDR1 is SGHRS and CDR2 YFSETQ. The CDR3 nucleotides read TGCGCCAGCAGCTTCGACGGAGATCAGCCCCAGCATTTT. Its protein is CASSFDGDQPQHF.

Regarding this clone: Different DNA sequences within this sample yield the same CDR3. The chain recombines TRBV18 with TRBJ2-2; the D gene is possibly TRBD1 (5 bases). The CDR3 spans 14 residues. Germline CDR1 is KGHSH and CDR2 is LQKENI. Trimming stripped 3 bases from V and 1 base from J, with 6 bases between. In DNA form, the CDR3 reads TGTGCCAGCTCACCCGGACAGAACACCGGGGAGCTGTTTTTT. Its translation is CASSPGQNTGELFF.

Many counts were recorded for this clone. Other DNA sequences in the same sample also yield this CDR3. The chain is built from TRBV15 and TRBJ1-2; the D is unclear. Germline values: CDR1 LNHNV, CDR2 YYDKDF (reference sequence). V lost 0 bases and J 8 bases, leaving 13 bases between the germline ends. This CDR3 is built from 14 residues. The CDR3 sequence: CATSRDPGRGGYTF. The CDR3 DNA sequence: TGTGCCACCAGCAGAGATCCTGGCCGAGGGGGCTACACCTTC.

In nucleotides, the CDR3 is TGTGCCAGCTCACCACCGATGACAGGTCAAGAGACCCAGTACTTC. It specifies CASSPPMTGQETQYF. J is TRBJ2-5 and V is TRBV18; TRBD1 is a possible D gene (6 bases). The CDR3 has 15 residues. Trimming removed 0 bases at V and 2 bases at J, with 10 bases between. Per the germline V gene, CDR1 is KGHSH and CDR2 is LQKENI.

This clone was seen more than once but under ten times. The chain carries TRBV7-2 and TRBJ2-2, with TRBD1 identical over 9 bases. This CDR3 region has 14 residues. The germline gives CDR1 SGHTA, CDR2 FQGNSA. After removal of 3 bases from V and 7 bases from J, the junction contained 3 bases not matched to a gene. The CDR3 spells CASSFGQGIGELFF. CDR3 nucleotide sequence: TGTGCCAGCAGCTTTGGACAGGGGATCGGGGAGCTGTTTTTT.

A few counts support this clone. The chain combines TRBV4-3 with TRBJ1-6, with 9 bases identical to TRBD1. This CDR3 comprises 19 residues. Per the germline V gene, CDR1 is LGHNA and CDR2 is YSLEER. Trimming took 0 bases from V and 7 from J; bases not matched to a gene: 13. The DNA of the CDR3 is TGCGCCAGCAGCCAAGACTACGGTCCCTTTACAGGGGGCAATTCACCCCTCCACTTT. Translating it yields CASSQDYGPFTGGNSPLHF.

V is TRBV30 and J is TRBJ2-5, with 8 bases matching TRBD2. V dropped 0 bases and J dropped 7; count of bases not matched to a gene: 13. The CDR3 runs to 16 residues. Looked up from germline, CDR1 is GTSNPN and CDR2 is SVGIG (reference sequence). CDR3 sequence: CAWSVSGTRGAWTQYF. For the CDR3, the DNA is TGTGCCTGGAGTGTATCCGGGACTAGGGGTGCTTGGACCCAGTACTTC.

The rearrangement links TRBV27 to TRBJ1-1; 7 nucleotides align to TRBD1. Germline-derived CDR1 and CDR2 are MNHEY and SMNVEV (reference sequence). The CDR3 loop spans 13 amino acids. V lost 6 bases to trimming and J lost 4 bases; unmatched junction nucleotides: 5. The CDR3 loop reads CASSRSGGTEAFF. CDR3 nucleotides: TGTGCCAGCAGCCGATCAGGGGGCACTGAAGCTTTCTTT.

The chain is built from TRBV7-2 and TRBJ1-1; a weak D match, TRBD1 (5 bases). V gave up 2 bases and J gave up 4 bases, with 8 bases separating them. The germline CDR1 and CDR2 sequences are SGHTA and FQGNSA. The CDR3 runs to 13 residues. CDR3 DNA: TGTGCCAGCAGCTTACGACAGTCCACTGAAGCTTTCTTT. It is translated as CASSLRQSTEAFF.

The genes are TRBV27 and TRBJ2-5, with 10 positions matching TRBD2. The germline CDR1 and CDR2 sequences are MNHEY and SMNVEV (reference sequence). Trimming removed 0 bases from V and 5 bases from J; junction bases left unmatched: 6. The CDR3 covers 16 residues. CDR3 loop: CASSLSSAGGWETQYF. The CDR3 DNA follows: TGTGCCAGCAGTTTATCGTCAGCGGGAGGGTGGGAGACCCAGTACTTC.

The CDR3 nucleotides read TGTGCCAGCAGCGGGGGGGGGACAGGCCCTAATTCACCCCTCCACTTT. Protein: CASSGGGTGPNSPLHF. The chain joins TRBV9 to TRBJ1-6, with 8 bases that match TRBD1. The V gene's germline CDR1 is SGDLS and CDR2 YYNGEE. This CDR3 region has 16 residues. Losses at the gene ends were 3 bases for V and 6 bases for J; bases not matched to a gene: 8.

The chain employs TRBV18 and TRBJ2-1, with 7 bases lining up with TRBD1. CDR3 length: 15 residues. The trim removed 5 bases at V and 3 bases at J, leaving 7 bases unmatched. Germline V gene sequence: CDR1 KGHSH, CDR2 LQKENI. The CDR3 coding sequence is TGTGCCAGCTCATTCATGACAGGGAACTACAATGAGCAGTTCTTC. This gives the protein CASSFMTGNYNEQFF.

The rearrangement joins TRBV5-1 to TRBJ2-3, with a weak D call TRBD1 (8 bases). The V gene lost 4 bases and the J gene lost 6 bases, with 15 bases spanning the gap. From germline, CDR1 is SGHRS and CDR2 YFSETQ. The CDR3 totals 14 residues. This CDR3 is CASSTGQGGDTQYF. The CDR3 DNA follows: TGCGCCAGCAGCACAGGACAGGGAGGGGATACGCAGTATTTT.